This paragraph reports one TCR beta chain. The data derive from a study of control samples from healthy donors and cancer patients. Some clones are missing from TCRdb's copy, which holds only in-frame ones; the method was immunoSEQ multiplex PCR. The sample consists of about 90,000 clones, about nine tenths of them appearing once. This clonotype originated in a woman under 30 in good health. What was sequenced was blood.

The CDR3 reads CASSESGHRFNYGYTF. In DNA, the CDR3 is TGCGCCAGCAGTGAGTCGGGACACCGATTCAACTATGGCTACACCTTC. This chain uses TRBV10-1 with TRBJ1-2; possible D gene TRBD1, 6 bases. This CDR3 region has 16 residues. Trimming stripped 0 bases from V and 2 bases from J, with 13 bases between. The germline CDR1 and CDR2 sequences are WNHNN and SYGVQD (reference sequence).